The source of this T cell receptor (beta chain) is a study of blood T cells in healthy people across ages. Overall study findings and caveats: The recorded TCR beta diversity per million T cells decreased in a roughly linear manner with age. Strong correlation existed between TCR beta diversity and naive T cell percentage.

This clonotype turned up a few times. The antigen is undetermined. V shed 2 bases, J shed 5 bases, and the junction held 14 bases outside the gene matches. This CDR3 is built from 18 residues. Next came a second PCR, run for about 6 to 11 cycles, which used a sample-barcoded 5' primer along with a J-beta primer mix. MiXCR was run by TCRdb on the 5' RACE reads, yielding one entry per CDR3 protein. The table includes 1.5 million to 1.8 million distinct CDR3 sequences, 35% to 45% detected once. This chain links TRBV12-3 or TRBV12-4 with TRBJ2-2; 7 bases are a match to TRBD1. The sequence was collected from a young woman in good health. Sequencing was done on a sample of blood. The CDR3 loop is CASSLISLRGLVTGELFF. The CDR3 DNA follows: TGTGCCAGCAGTTTAATTAGTTTAAGGGGGCTTGTTACCGGGGAGCTGTTTTTT.